One T cell receptor beta chain is described in this entry. Patients of the Seattle cohort, enrolled during active infection, were followed longitudinally. J was trimmed by 4 bases and V by 9 bases; bases with no gene match: 4. This CDR3 comprises 12 residues. Germline lookup yields CDR1 KGHDR and CDR2 SFDVKD. The data belong to a study of blood T cell repertoires in COVID-19. In the study overall: There were acute and convalescent COVID-19 samples, and they came from the United States, Italy and Spain.

Data came from immunoSEQ multiplex PCR; TCRdb stores just in-frame clones and leaves some out. The table lists fewer than 450,000 clones, almost 90% of them singletons. The clonotype comes from a woman aged 65 to 85 with COVID-19, enrolled during active disease. This rearrangement joins TRBV24-1 to TRBJ1-1; 7 bases agree with TRBD1. The sample comprised peripheral blood. The CDR3 bases are TGTGCCACCGAGGGGGCGGTCACTGAAGCTTTCTTT. It specifies CATEGAVTEAFF.